This T cell receptor (beta chain) stems from a study of T cell changes during pregnancy in multiple sclerosis. Produced via immunoSEQ multiplex PCR; TCRdb's table is partial and in-frame only. The table has 45,000 to 65,000 clones, 80% to 95% seen once. The CDR3 spans 15 residues. Germline values: CDR1 WSHSY, CDR2 SAAADI. J lost 5 bases, V lost 2 bases, and 7 bases had no gene match. This sequence was found in a female donor with multiple sclerosis, enrolled in a pregnancy study. The chain uses TRBV10-2 and TRBJ1-1; 8 bases agree with TRBD1. This specimen was CD4+ T cells from peripheral blood mononuclear cells, taken after pregnancy. The CDR3: CASSEGDRGWTEAFF. The DNA for the CDR3 is TGCGCCAGCAGTGAGGGCGACAGGGGATGGACTGAAGCTTTCTTT.